This TCR beta chain appears in the sequencing data of a study of early T cells in non-severe SARS-CoV-2 infection. Study details: Sequencing input comprised bulk RNA from unsorted whole blood; chain pairing was not available.

Germline assignment: CDR1 MDHEN and CDR2 SYDVKM. After removal of 8 bases from V and 5 bases from J, the junction contained 5 bases not matched to a gene. The CDR3 has 14 amino acids. Tagging with unique molecular identifiers was applied to individual cDNA molecules. TCRdb passed the 5' RACE reads through MiXCR, listing each CDR3 protein once. The sample shows 70,000 to 80,000 distinct CDR3 sequences, roughly an eighth of them seen only once. This chain links TRBV28 with TRBJ2-3; 12 positions match TRBD2. This clonotype originated in an adult who was a healthcare worker with PCR-confirmed SARS-CoV-2 infection or an uninfected control (not recorded which). The sample here was whole blood, taken at baseline. The CDR3 here is CASSSGGAIDTQYF. In DNA form, the CDR3 reads TGTGCCAGCTCTAGCGGGGGGGCAATAGATACGCAGTATTTT. The full variable domain, rest sourced from reference TRBV28 and TRBJ2-3, is DVKVTQSSRYLVKRTGEKVFLECVQDMDHENMFWYRQDPGLGLRLIYFSYDVKMKEKGDIPEGYSVSREKKERFSLILESASTNQTSMYLCASSSGGAIDTQYFGPGTRLTVL.